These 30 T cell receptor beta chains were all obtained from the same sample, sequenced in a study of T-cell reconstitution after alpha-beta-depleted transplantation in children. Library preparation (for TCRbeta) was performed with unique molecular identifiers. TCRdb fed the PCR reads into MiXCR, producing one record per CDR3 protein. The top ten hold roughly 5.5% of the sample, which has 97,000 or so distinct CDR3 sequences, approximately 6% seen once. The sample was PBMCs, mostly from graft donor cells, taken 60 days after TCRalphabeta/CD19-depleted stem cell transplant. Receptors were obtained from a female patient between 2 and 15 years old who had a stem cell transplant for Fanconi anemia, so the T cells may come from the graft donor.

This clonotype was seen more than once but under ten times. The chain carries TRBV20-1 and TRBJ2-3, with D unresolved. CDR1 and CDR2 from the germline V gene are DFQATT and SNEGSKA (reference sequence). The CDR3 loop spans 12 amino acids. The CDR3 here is CRPSGGRDTQYF. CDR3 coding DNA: TGCAGGCCCTCGGGCGGCCGTGATACGCAGTATTTT.

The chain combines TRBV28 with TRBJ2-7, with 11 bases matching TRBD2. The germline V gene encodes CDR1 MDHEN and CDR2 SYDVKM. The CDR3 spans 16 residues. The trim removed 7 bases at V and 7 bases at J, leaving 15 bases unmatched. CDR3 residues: CASMSPGTSGMVEQYF. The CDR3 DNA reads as TGTGCCAGCATGTCCCCCGGGACTAGCGGTATGGTGGAGCAGTACTTC.

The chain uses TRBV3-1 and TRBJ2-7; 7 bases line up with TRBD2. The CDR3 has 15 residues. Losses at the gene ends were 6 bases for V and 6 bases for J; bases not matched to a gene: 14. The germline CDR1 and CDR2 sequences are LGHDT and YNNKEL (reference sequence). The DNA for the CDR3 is TGTGCCAGCAGTGGGAGGGAGGGCCGGTTCGGCGAGCAGTACTTC. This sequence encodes CASSGREGRFGEQYF.

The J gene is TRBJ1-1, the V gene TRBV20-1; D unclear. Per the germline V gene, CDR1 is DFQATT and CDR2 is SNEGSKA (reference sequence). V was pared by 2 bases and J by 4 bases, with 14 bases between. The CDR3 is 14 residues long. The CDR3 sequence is CSARPRRAGTEAFF. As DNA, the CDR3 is TGCAGTGCTAGACCACGTAGGGCGGGCACTGAAGCTTTCTTT.

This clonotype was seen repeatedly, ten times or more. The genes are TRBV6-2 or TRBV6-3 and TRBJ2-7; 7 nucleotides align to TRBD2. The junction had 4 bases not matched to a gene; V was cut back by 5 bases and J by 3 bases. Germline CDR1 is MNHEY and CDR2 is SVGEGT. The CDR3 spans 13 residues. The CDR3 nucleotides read TGTGCCAGCAGTAAAACGGGAGGCTACGAGCAGTACTTC. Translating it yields CASSKTGGYEQYF.

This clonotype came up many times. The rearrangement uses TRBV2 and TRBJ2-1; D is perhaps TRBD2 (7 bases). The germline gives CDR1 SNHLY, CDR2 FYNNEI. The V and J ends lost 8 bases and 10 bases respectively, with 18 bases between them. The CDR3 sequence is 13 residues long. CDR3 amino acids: CASSRGGLWEQFF. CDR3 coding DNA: TGTGCCAGCTCCCGAGGGGGACTATGGGAGCAGTTCTTC. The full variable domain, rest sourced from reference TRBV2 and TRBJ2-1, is EPEVTQTPSHQVTQMGQEVILRCVPISNHLYFYWYRQILGQKVEFLVSFYNNEISEKSEIFDDQFSVERPDGSNFTLKIRSTKLEDSAMYFCASSRGGLWEQFFGPGTRLTVL.

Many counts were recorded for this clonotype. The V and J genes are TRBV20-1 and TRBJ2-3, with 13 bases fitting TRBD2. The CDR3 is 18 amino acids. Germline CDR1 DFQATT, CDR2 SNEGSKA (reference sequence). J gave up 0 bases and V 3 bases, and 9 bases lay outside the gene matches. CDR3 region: CSASAGLAGELSTDTQYF. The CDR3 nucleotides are TGCAGTGCTAGTGCCGGACTAGCGGGAGAATTAAGCACAGATACGCAGTATTTT.

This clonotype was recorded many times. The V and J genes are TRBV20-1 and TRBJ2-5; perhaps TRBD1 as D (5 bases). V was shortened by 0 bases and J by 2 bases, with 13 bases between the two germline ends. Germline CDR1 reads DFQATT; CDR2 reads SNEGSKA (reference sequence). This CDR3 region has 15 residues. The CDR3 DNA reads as TGCAGTGCTAGAGATACAGGACGTACTCAAGAGACCCAGTACTTC. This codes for CSARDTGRTQETQYF.

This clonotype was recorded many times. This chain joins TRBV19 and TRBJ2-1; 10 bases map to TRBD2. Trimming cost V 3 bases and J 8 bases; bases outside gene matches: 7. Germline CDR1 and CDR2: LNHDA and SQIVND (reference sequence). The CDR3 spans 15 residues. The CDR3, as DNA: TGTGCCAGTAGTATCCTAGCTAGCGGGAGTGATGAGCAGTTCTTC. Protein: CASSILASGSDEQFF.

This CDR3 is CSARDSLRGQGKLFF. The CDR3 DNA sequence: TGCAGTGCTAGAGATAGTTTGAGGGGGCAGGGAAAACTGTTTTTT. This sequence joins TRBV20-1 and TRBJ1-4, with TRBD1 identical over 7 bases. The V and J ends lost 0 bases and 10 bases, in that order; junction bases with no gene match: 11. CDR1 and CDR2 from the germline V gene are DFQATT and SNEGSKA (reference sequence). This CDR3 has 15 amino acids.

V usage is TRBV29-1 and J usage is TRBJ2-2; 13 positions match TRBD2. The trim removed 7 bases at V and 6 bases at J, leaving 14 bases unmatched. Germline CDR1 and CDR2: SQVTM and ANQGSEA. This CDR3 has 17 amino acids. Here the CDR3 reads CSAGSGTSGTKSGELFF. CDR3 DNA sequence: TGCAGCGCCGGTTCTGGGACTAGCGGGACTAAGTCCGGGGAGCTGTTTTTT.

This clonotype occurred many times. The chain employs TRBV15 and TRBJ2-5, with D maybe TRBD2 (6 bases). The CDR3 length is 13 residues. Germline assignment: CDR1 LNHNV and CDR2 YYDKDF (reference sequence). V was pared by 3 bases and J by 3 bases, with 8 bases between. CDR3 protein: CATSRAGKETQYF. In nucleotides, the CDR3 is TGTGCCACCAGCAGGGCGGGGAAAGAGACCCAGTACTTC.

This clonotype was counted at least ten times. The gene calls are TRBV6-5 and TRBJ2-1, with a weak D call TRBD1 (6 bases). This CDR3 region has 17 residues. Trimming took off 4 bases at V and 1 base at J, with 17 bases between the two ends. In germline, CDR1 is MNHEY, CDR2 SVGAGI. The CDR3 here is CASSLLTGGGSYNEQFF. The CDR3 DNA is TGTGCCAGCAGTTTGCTGACAGGAGGAGGATCCTACAATGAGCAGTTCTTC.

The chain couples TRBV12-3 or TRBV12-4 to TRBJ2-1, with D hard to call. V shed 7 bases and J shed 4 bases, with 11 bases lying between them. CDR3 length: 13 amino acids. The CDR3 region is CASNRRGYNEQFF. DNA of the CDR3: TGTGCCAGCAACCGACGAGGATACAATGAGCAGTTCTTC.

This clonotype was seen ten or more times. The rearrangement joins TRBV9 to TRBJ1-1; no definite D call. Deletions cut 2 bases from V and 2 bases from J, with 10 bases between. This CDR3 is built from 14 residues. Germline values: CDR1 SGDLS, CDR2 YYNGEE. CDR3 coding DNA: TGTGCCAGCAGCGTCGGACGGTTAAACACTGAAGCTTTCTTT. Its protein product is CASSVGRLNTEAFF. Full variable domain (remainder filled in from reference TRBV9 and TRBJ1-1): DSGVTQTPKHLITATGQRVTLRCSPRSGDLSVYWYQQSLDQGLQFLIQYYNGEERAKGNILERFSAQQFPDLHSELNLSSLELGDSALYFCASSVGRLNTEAFFGQGTRLTVV.

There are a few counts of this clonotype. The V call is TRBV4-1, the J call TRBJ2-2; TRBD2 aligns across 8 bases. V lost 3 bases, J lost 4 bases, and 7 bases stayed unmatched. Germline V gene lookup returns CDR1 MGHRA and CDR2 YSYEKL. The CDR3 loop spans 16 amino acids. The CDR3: CASSQSGGPGTGELFF. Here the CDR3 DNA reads TGCGCCAGCAGCCAGTCGGGAGGGCCGGGCACCGGGGAGCTGTTTTTT.

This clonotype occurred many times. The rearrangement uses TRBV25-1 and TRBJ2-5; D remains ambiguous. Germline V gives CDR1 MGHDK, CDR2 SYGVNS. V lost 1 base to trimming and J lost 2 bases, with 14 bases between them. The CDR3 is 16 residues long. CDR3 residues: CASSESPGLTQETQYF. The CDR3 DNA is TGTGCCAGCAGTGAATCGCCAGGCCTAACTCAAGAGACCCAGTACTTC.

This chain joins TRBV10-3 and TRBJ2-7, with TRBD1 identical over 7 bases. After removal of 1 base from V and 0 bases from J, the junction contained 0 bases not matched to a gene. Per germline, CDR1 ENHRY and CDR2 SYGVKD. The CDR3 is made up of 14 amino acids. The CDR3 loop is CAISEWDSSYEQYF. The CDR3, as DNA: TGTGCCATCAGTGAGTGGGACAGCTCCTACGAGCAGTACTTC.

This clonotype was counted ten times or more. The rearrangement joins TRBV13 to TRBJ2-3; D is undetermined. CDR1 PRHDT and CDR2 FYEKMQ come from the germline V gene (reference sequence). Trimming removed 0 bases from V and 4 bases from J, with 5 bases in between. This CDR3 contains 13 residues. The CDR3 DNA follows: TGTGCCAGCAGCTTAGGCCGGGCAGATACGCAGTATTTT. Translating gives CASSLGRADTQYF.

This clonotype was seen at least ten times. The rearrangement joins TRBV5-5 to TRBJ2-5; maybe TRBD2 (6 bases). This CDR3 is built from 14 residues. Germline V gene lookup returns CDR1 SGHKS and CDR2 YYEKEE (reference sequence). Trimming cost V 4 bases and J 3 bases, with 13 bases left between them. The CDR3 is CASSRQGGEETQYF. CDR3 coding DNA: TGTGCCAGCAGCCGTCAGGGAGGAGAAGAGACCCAGTACTTC.

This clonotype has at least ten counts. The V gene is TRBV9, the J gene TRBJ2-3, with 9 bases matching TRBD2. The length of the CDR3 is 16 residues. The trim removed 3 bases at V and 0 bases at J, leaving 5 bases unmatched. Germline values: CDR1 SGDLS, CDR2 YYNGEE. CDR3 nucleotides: TGTGCCAGCAGCGGATTAGCGGGGGTAAGCACAGATACGCAGTATTTT. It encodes CASSGLAGVSTDTQYF.

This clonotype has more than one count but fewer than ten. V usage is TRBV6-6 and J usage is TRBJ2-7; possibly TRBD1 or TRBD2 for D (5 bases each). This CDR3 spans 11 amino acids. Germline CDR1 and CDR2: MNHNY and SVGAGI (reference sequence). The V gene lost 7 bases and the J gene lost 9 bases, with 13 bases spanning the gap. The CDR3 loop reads CASISDSGQYF. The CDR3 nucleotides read TGTGCCAGCATTTCCGACAGCGGGCAGTACTTC.

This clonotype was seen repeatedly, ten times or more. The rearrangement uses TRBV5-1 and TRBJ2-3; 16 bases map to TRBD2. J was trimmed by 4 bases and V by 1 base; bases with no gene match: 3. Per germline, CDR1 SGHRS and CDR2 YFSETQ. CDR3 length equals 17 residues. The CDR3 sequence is CASSLSGLAGGPDTQYF. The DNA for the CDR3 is TGCGCCAGCAGCTTGTCGGGACTAGCGGGGGGGCCAGATACGCAGTATTTT.

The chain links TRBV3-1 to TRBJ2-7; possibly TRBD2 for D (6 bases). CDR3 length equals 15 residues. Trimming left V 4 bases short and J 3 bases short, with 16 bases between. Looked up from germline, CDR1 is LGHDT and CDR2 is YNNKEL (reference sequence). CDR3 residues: CASSPGVGGSYEQYF. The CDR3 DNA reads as TGTGCCAGCAGCCCTGGGGTCGGGGGTAGCTACGAGCAGTACTTC.

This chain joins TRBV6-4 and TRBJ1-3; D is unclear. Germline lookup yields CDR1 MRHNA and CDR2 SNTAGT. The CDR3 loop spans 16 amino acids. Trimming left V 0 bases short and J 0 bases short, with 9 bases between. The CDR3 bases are TGTGCCAGCAGTGACTCGAGACGTCTCTCTGGAAACACCATATATTTT. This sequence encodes CASSDSRRLSGNTIYF.

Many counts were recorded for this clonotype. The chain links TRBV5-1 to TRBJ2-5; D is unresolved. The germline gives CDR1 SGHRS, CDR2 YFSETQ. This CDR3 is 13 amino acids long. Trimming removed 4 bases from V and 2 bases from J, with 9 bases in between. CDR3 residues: CASSRSVQETQYF. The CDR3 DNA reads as TGCGCCAGCAGCAGGAGCGTTCAAGAGACCCAGTACTTC.

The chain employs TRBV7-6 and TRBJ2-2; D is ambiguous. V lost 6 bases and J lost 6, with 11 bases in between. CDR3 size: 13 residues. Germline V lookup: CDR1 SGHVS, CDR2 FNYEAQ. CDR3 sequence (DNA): TGTGCCAGCAGTCTTAGCCGGGCCGGGGAGCTGTTTTTT. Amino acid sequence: CASSLSRAGELFF.

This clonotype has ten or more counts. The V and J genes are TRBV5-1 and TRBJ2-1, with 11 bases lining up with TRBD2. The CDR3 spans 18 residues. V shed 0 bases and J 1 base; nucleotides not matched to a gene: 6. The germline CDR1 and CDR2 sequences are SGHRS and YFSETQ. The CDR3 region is CASSLGLAGIRSYNEQFF. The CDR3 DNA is TGCGCCAGCAGCTTGGGACTAGCGGGGATAAGATCCTACAATGAGCAGTTCTTC.

The CDR3 sequence: CASSVGSRTANTEAFF. CDR3 DNA: TGTGCCAGCAGCGTAGGCTCGAGGACAGCCAACACTGAAGCTTTCTTT. V gene TRBV9 combines with J gene TRBJ1-1; tentative D call: TRBD1 (6 bases). V lost 0 bases, J lost 2 bases, and 14 bases lay in between. Germline loops: CDR1 SGDLS, CDR2 YYNGEE. The length of the CDR3 is 16 residues.

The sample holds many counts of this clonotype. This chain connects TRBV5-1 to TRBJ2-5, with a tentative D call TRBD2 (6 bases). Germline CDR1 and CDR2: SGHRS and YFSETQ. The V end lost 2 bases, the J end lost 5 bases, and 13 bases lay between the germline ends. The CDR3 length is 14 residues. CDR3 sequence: CASSFGGTKETQYF. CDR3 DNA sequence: TGCGCCAGCAGCTTCGGGGGAACGAAGGAGACCCAGTACTTC. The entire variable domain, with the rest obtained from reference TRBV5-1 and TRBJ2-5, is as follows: KAGVTQTPRYLIKTRGQQVTLSCSPISGHRSVSWYQQTPGQGLQFLFEYFSETQRNKGNFPGRFSGRQFSNSRSEMNVSTLELGDSALYLCASSFGGTKETQYFGPGTRLLVL.